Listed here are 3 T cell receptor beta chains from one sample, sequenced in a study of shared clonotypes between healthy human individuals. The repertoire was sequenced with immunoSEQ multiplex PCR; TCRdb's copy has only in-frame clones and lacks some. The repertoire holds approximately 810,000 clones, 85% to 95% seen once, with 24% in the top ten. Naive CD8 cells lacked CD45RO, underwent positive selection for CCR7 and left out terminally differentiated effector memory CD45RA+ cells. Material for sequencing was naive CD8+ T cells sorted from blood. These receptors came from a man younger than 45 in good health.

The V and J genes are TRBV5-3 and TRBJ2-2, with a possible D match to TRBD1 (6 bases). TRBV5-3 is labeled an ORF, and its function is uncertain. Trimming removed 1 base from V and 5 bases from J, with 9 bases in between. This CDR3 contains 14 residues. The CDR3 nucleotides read TGTGCCAGAAGCTTGCAGGGGCCTACCGGGGAGCTGTTTTTT. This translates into CARSLQGPTGELFF.

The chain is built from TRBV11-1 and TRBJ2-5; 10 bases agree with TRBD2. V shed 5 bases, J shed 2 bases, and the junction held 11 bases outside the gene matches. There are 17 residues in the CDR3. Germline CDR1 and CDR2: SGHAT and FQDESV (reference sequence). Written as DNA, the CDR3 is TGTGCCAGCAGCCCCCATCTAGCGGGGGTGGGTCAAGAGACCCAGTACTTC. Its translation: CASSPHLAGVGQETQYF.

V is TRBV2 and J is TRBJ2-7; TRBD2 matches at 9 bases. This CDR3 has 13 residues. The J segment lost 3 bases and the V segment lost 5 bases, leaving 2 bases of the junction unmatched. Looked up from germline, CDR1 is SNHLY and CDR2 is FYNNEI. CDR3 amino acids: CASSRAGGYEQYF. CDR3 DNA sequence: TGTGCCAGCAGTAGAGCGGGAGGCTACGAGCAGTACTTC.